This T cell receptor (beta chain) emerged from a study of T-cell reconstitution after alpha-beta-depleted transplantation in children. Study observations and caveats: High day-60 TCRbeta diversity in some patients came from surviving recipient T cells and thymic progenitors. Reports say that about two months after transplant, the alpha-beta T cells came out of several hundred graft clones that had expanded. The main origin of T-cell counts and diversity one year after transplant was newly produced T cells.

This clonotype was recorded many times. Antigen: not known. This sample's TCRbeta library carried unique molecular identifier barcodes. One entry per CDR3 protein, called by TCRdb with MiXCR from the PCR reads. The sample gives around 490,000 distinct CDR3 sequences, over 9.5% of which show up once; around 15% is in the top ten. The V and J ends lost 0 bases and 4 bases respectively, with 12 bases between them. Germline CDR1 ENHRY, CDR2 SYGVKD. The CDR3 has 15 amino acids. The chain couples TRBV10-3 to TRBJ1-1, with D maybe TRBD1 (6 bases). The specimen was PBMCs, mostly from graft donor cells, collected 180 days after TCRalphabeta/CD19-depleted stem cell transplant. This sequence was found in a female patient aged 2 to 10 who had a stem cell transplant for aplastic anemia, so the T cells may come from the graft donor. The CDR3 here is CAISESPPQGTEAFF. The CDR3 DNA sequence: TGTGCCATCAGTGAGTCCCCCCCACAGGGCACTGAAGCTTTCTTT.